The entry that follows covers one T cell receptor beta chain sequence. Antigen unknown. Germline V gives CDR1 ENHRY, CDR2 SYGVKD. V lost 8 bases and J 1 base, leaving 17 bases between the germline ends. The CDR3 spans 15 residues. Primers included in the PCR were 60 Vbeta and 13 Jbeta primers. Using immunoSEQ multiplex PCR, the repertoire was profiled, and TCRdb retains in-frame clones only, with some absent. The table has a few hundred thousand clones, around 90% seen once; the top ten hold approximately 1.5%. These data belong to a study of cytomegalovirus exposure and HLA in healthy donors. Whole-study findings and limits: High specificity and sensitivity for cytomegalovirus status were reported for the classifier. What was likely a sequencing artifact was a cluster of highly shared sequence variants. The sole available immune exposure information was CMV serostatus.

V usage is TRBV10-3 and J usage is TRBJ1-1; a possible D gene is TRBD1 (5 bases). This receptor was taken from a girl aged 2-15 years in good health and CMV-seronegative. Sequenced input: PBMCs. CDR3 sequence: CAISEKGPQNTEAFF. CDR3 bases: TGTGCCATCTCGGAAAAGGGGCCACAGAACACTGAAGCTTTCTTT.